Below, 17 T cell receptor beta chains from the same sample are listed, as sequenced in a study of glioma-infiltrating T cells. Using RNA template, CDR3s of TCR alpha and beta were amplified with iRepertoire arm-PCR. Via MiXCR, TCRdb re-called the multiplex PCR reads, giving one row per CDR3 protein. This table holds approximately 89,000 distinct CDR3 sequences, about 25% found once. Sequenced: glioma tissue, nonneoplastic brain tissue, or PBMCs (not recorded which). The receptors here all came from a human donor with low-grade glioma or glioblastoma, undergoing nonglioma brain surgery, or in good health (not recorded which).

Of note for this clonotype: With a much larger clone just one base away, this may be a read error. The chain joins TRBV3-1 to TRBJ1-1; D gene ambiguous. V was pared by 1 base and J by 4 bases, with 13 bases between. Germline values: CDR1 LGHDT, CDR2 YNNKEL (reference sequence). The CDR3 covers 15 residues. In nucleotides, the CDR3 is TGTGCCAGCAGCCAAGGACATCGTCGGAGCACTGAAGCTTTCTTT. It yields the protein CASSQGHRRSTEAFF.

The rearrangement joins TRBV12-3 or TRBV12-4 to TRBJ2-2; 13 bases are a match to TRBD2. Trimming took 2 bases from V and 6 from J; bases not matched to a gene: 3. The CDR3 is 16 residues long. Written as DNA, the CDR3 is TGTGCCAGCAGTTTACGTACTAGCGGGAGGGCCGGGGAGCTGTTTTTT. Its translation is CASSLRTSGRAGELFF.

This clonotype was observed a single time. Its ends do not fully match the called genes, so a read error is possible. The chain carries TRBV12-3 or TRBV12-4 and TRBJ1-1, with D possibly matching TRBD1 (6 bases). The CDR3 has 14 residues. CDR3 amino acids: CASSFRGLNTKAFF. The CDR3 region has the DNA TGTGCCAGCAGTTTTAGGGGGTTGAACACTAAAGCTTTCTTT.

This clonotype has at least ten counts. The chain carries TRBV3-1 and TRBJ2-3, with TRBD2 identical over 8 bases. Germline CDR1 and CDR2: LGHDT and YNNKEL (reference sequence). This CDR3 has 18 amino acids. With 2 bases clipped from V and 2 bases from J, the junction kept 12 bases outside the gene matches. CDR3 nucleotides: TGTGCCAGCAGCCAACACCCAGGTAGCGGGGCTATCACAGATACGCAGTATTTT. The encoded protein is CASSQHPGSGAITDTQYF.

Concerning this clonotype itself: One end of the junction varies from germline; a read error may be responsible. The J gene is TRBJ2-7, the V gene TRBV12-3 or TRBV12-4, with TRBD1 identical over 7 bases. This CDR3 comprises 15 residues. The CDR3 spells CDSSPDRASSYEQYF. CDR3 coding DNA: TGTGACAGCAGTCCCGACAGGGCGAGCTCCTACGAGCAGTACTTC.

This clonotype was seen a few times. J is TRBJ1-6 and V is TRBV19, with a possible D match to TRBD1 (5 bases). The CDR3 covers 15 residues. V was cut by 5 bases and J by 7 bases, with 15 bases left in between. Germline V gives CDR1 LNHDA, CDR2 SQIVND (reference sequence). The CDR3 DNA follows: TGTGCCAGTAGTGTCCCCGGGACTCCGAATTCACCCCTCCACTTT. It is translated as CASSVPGTPNSPLHF.

The sample holds many counts of this clonotype. This chain links TRBV6-1 with TRBJ1-6; 8 nucleotides agree with TRBD1. The CDR3 contains 14 residues. Germline CDR1 is MNHNS and CDR2 is SASEGT. The ends lost 0 bases at V and 11 bases at J; junction bases unmatched: 3. The CDR3 is CASSEAGQGTPLHF. CDR3 DNA sequence: TGTGCCAGCAGTGAAGCTGGACAGGGAACACCCCTCCACTTT.

Ten or more counts support this clonotype. The chain uses TRBV19 and TRBJ2-3; the match to TRBD1 covers 7 bases. This CDR3 region has 14 residues. With V trimmed by 5 bases and J by 2 bases, 4 bases remained unmatched. The V gene's germline CDR1 is LNHDA and CDR2 SQIVND (reference sequence). For the CDR3, the DNA is TGTGCCAGTAGTCCCGGGACAGCCACAGATACGCAGTATTTT. Amino acids: CASSPGTATDTQYF.

The table lists this clonotype with many counts. This chain joins TRBV28 and TRBJ1-1; no clear D. The CDR3 is made up of 14 amino acids. CDR1 is MDHEN and CDR2 is SYDVKM in the germline V gene. Trimming stripped 4 bases from V and 1 base from J, with 10 bases between. The CDR3 DNA follows: TGTGCCAGCAGTTCCCCCTACAAGAACACTGAAGCTTTCTTT. This encodes CASSSPYKNTEAFF.

This clonotype was seen many times. The V call is TRBV2, the J call TRBJ2-4; 10 bases fit TRBD1. CDR1 SNHLY and CDR2 FYNNEI come from the germline V gene. J lost 7 bases, V lost 7 bases, and 4 bases had no gene match. The CDR3 has 13 amino acids. CDR3: CASTWTGGNIQYF. The CDR3 DNA is TGTGCCAGCACTTGGACAGGGGGGAACATTCAGTACTTC.

This clonotype was found many times. The chain uses TRBV7-6 and TRBJ2-5; D remains unclear. Looked up from germline, CDR1 is SGHVS and CDR2 is FNYEAQ. This CDR3 has 15 residues. V was cut by 1 base and J by 1 base, with 10 bases left in between. CDR3 protein: CASSLGPGSQETQYF. The CDR3 DNA is TGTGCCAGCAGCTTAGGTCCAGGCAGCCAAGAGACCCAGTACTTC.

On this clonotype: This clone may be a read error of a much larger clone one base away. The rearrangement uses TRBV7-2 and TRBJ1-2, with D tentatively TRBD1 (6 bases). From germline, CDR1 is SGHTA and CDR2 FQGNSA. V lost 3 bases to trimming and J lost 9 bases, with 17 bases between them. There are 14 residues in the CDR3. Here the CDR3 reads CASSLTGAPGCYTF. The CDR3 bases are TGTGCCAGCAGCTTGACAGGCGCTCCCGGTTGCTACACCTTC. The whole variable domain, remainder taken from reference TRBV7-2 and TRBJ1-2, is GAGVSQSPSNKVTEKGKDVELRCDPISGHTALYWYRQSLGQGLEFLIYFQGNSAPDKSGLPSDRFSAERTGGSVSTLTIQRTQQEDSAVYLCASSLTGAPGCYTFGSGTRLTVV.

This clonotype came up a few times. The chain is built from TRBV5-4 and TRBJ2-7, with D unclear. CDR1 is SGHNT and CDR2 is YYREEE in the germline V gene (reference sequence). This CDR3 has 14 amino acids. Trimming cost V 0 bases and J 3 bases, with 10 bases left between them. CDR3 loop: CASSLGGRNYEQYF. The CDR3 nucleotides are TGTGCCAGCAGCTTGGGTGGCAGAAACTACGAGCAGTACTTC.

This clonotype was observed many times. The chain has TRBV27 and TRBJ1-2, with TRBD1 matching over 7 bases. Germline V lookup: CDR1 MNHEY, CDR2 SMNVEV (reference sequence). The J segment lost 8 bases and the V segment lost 4 bases, leaving 13 bases of the junction unmatched. The CDR3 extends over 15 amino acids. The CDR3 nucleotides are TGTGCCAGCAGTTCACCGGGACAGAGGAGTGGCGGCTACACCTTC. It encodes CASSSPGQRSGGYTF.

This rearrangement joins TRBV16 to TRBJ1-2; D gene uncertain. This CDR3 region has 14 residues. CDR1 and CDR2 from the germline V gene are KGHSY and FQNENV. Trimming cost V 1 base and J 5 bases, with 11 bases left between them. This chain's CDR3 is CASSQWAVGYGYTF. The CDR3 nucleotides read TGTGCCAGCAGCCAATGGGCCGTTGGGTATGGCTACACCTTC.

This clonotype was found a few times. The chain carries TRBV3-1 and TRBJ1-3; unclear D gene. The CDR3 consists of 14 residues. Between the trimmed V and J ends, which lost 6 bases and 0 bases, there was a span of 9 bases. CDR1 LGHDT and CDR2 YNNKEL come from the germline V gene (reference sequence). The CDR3 DNA reads as TGTGCCAGCAGGCGGGAGAGCTCTGGAAACACCATATATTTT. Translated: CASRRESSGNTIYF.

J is TRBJ1-2 and V is TRBV12-3 or TRBV12-4, with 7 bases aligning to TRBD1. CDR3 size: 13 residues. J was trimmed by 8 bases and V by 5 bases; bases with no gene match: 8. The CDR3 reads CASSRQGGVGYTF. The CDR3 DNA reads TGTGCCAGCAGTCGACAGGGAGGTGTAGGCTACACCTTC.